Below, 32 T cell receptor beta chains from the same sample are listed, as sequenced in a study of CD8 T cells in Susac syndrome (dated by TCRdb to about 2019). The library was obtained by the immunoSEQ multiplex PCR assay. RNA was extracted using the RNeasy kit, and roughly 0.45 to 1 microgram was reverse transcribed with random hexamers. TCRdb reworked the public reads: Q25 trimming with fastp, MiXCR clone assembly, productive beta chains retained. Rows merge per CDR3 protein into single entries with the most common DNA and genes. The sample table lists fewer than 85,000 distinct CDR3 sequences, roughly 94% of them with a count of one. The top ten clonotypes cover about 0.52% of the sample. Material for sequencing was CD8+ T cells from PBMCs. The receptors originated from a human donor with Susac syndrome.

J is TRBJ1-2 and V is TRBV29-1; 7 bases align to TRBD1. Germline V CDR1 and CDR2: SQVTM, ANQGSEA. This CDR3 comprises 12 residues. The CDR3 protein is CSIQGRESGYTF. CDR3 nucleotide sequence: TGCAGTATACAGGGGAGGGAGTCTGGCTACACCTTC. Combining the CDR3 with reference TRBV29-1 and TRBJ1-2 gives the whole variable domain SAVISQKPSRDICQRGTSLTIQCQVDSQVTMMFWYRQQPGQSLTLIATANQGSEATYESGFVIDKFPISRPNLTFSTLTVSNMSPEDSSIYLCSIQGRESGYTFGSGTRLTVV.

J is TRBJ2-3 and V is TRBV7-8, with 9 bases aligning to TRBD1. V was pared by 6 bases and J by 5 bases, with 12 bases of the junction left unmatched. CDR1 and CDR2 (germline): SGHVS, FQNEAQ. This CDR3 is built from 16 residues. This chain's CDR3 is CASSPPRTGERDTQYF. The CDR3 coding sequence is TGTGCCAGCAGTCCCCCACGGACAGGGGAGAGAGATACGCAGTATTTT.

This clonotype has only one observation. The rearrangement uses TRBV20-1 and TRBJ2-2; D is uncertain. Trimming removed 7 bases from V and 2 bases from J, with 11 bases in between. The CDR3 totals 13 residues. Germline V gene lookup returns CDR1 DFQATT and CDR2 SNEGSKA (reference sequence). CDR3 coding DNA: TGCAGTGGTCAGCCTAGAAACACCGGGGAGCTGTTTTTT. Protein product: CSGQPRNTGELFF.

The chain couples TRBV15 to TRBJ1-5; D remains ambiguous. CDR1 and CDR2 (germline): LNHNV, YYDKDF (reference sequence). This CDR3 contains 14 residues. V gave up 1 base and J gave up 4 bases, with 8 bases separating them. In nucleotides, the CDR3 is TGTGCCACCAGCAGAGGACGGTTAAATCAGCCCCAGCATTTT. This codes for CATSRGRLNQPQHF.

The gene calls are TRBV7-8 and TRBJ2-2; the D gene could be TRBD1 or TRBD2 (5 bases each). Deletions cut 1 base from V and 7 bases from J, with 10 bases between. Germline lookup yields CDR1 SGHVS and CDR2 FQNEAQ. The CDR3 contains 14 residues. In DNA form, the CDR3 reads TGTGCCAGCAGCTTAGGAGGGGCTAACGGGGAGCTGTTTTTT. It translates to CASSLGGANGELFF.

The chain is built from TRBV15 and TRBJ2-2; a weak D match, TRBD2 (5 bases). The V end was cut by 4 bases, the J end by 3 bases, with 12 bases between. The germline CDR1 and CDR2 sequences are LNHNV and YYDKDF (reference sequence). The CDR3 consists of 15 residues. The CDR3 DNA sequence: TGTGCCACCAGCACTAGGGTGCGGGACACCGGGGAGCTGTTTTTT. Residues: CATSTRVRDTGELFF.

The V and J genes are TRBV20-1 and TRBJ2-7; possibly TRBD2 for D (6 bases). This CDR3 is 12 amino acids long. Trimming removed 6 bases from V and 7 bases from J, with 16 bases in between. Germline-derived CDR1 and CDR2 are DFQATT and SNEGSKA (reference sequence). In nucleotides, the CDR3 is TGCAGTGCAGGACTGCTGGGGAGGGAGCAGTACTTC. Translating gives CSAGLLGREQYF.

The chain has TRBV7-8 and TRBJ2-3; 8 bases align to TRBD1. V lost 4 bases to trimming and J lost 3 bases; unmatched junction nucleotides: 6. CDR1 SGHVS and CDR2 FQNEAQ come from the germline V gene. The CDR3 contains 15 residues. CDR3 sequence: CASSSTGQVTDTQYF. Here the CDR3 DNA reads TGTGCCAGCAGCTCTACGGGACAGGTTACAGATACGCAGTATTTT.

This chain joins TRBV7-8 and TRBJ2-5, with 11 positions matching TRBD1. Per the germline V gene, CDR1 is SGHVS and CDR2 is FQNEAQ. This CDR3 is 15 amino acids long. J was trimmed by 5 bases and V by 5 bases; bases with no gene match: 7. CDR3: CASSPDRGLGETQYF. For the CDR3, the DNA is TGTGCCAGCAGCCCGGACAGGGGGCTGGGGGAGACCCAGTACTTC. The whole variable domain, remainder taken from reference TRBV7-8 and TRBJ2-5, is GAGVSQSPRYKVAKRGQDVALRCDPISGHVSLFWYQQALGQGPEFLTYFQNEAQLDKSGLPSDRFFAERPEGSVSTLKIQRTQQEDSAVYLCASSPDRGLGETQYFGPGTRLLVL.

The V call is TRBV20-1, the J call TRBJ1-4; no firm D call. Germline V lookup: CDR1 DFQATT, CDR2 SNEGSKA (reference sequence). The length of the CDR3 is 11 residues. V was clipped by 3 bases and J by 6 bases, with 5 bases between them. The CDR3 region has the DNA TGCAGTGCTAGTCTATATGAAAAACTGTTTTTT. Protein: CSASLYEKLFF.

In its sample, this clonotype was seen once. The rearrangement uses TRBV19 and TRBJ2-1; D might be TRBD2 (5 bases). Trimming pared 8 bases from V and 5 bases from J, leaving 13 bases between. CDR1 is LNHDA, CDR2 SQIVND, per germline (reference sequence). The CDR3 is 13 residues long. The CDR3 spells CASYGRGNNEQFF. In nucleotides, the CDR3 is TGTGCCAGTTACGGACGGGGTAACAATGAGCAGTTCTTC.

CDR3 residues: CAWSGTYEQYF. In DNA, the CDR3 is TGTGCCTGGAGCGGGACATACGAGCAGTACTTC. The V call is TRBV30, the J call TRBJ2-7; D perhaps matches TRBD1 (6 bases). This CDR3 has 11 residues. V was pared by 3 bases and J by 4 bases, with 7 bases between. Germline CDR1 GTSNPN, CDR2 SVGIG (reference sequence).

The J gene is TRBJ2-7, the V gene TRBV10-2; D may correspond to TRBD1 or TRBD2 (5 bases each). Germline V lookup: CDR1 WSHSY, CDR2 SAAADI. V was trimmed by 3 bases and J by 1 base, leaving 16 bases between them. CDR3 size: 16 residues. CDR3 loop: CASSDEGRVRSYEQYF. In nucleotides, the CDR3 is TGCGCCAGCAGTGATGAGGGACGGGTCAGGTCCTACGAGCAGTACTTC.

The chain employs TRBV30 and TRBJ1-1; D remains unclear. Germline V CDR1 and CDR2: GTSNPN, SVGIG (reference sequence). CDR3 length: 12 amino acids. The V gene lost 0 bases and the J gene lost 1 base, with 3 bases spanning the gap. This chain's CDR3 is CAWSVGNTEAFF. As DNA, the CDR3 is TGTGCCTGGAGTGTGGGGAACACTGAAGCTTTCTTT.

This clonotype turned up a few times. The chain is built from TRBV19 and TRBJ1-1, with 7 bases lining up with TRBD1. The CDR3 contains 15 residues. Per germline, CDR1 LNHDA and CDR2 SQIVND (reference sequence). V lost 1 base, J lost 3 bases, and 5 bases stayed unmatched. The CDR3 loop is CASSIGGQSDTEAFF. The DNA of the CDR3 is TGTGCCAGTAGTATAGGGGGACAGAGTGACACTGAAGCTTTCTTT.

The DNA for the CDR3 is TGTGCCAGCAGCGCCCGGGACAGCCTGGGGCCCCAGCATTTT. It is translated as CASSARDSLGPQHF. The chain links TRBV9 to TRBJ1-5; 7 bases agree with TRBD1. The germline V gene encodes CDR1 SGDLS and CDR2 YYNGEE. The CDR3 has 14 residues. V lost 3 bases, J lost 9 bases, and 9 bases stayed unmatched.

CDR3 DNA sequence: TGTGCCAGCAGTGGATCAATCTACGAGCAGTACTTC. This codes for CASSGSIYEQYF. The chain is built from TRBV2 and TRBJ2-7; D remains ambiguous. The CDR3 has 12 amino acids. Germline loops: CDR1 SNHLY, CDR2 FYNNEI. The V end was cut by 4 bases, the J end by 3 bases, with 7 bases between.

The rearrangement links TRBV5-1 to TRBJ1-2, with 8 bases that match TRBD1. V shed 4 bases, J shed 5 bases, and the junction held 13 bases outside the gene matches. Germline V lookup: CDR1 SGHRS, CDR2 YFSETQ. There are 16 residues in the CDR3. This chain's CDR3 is CASSPTDPGGYYGYTF. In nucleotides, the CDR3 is TGCGCCAGCAGCCCCACCGACCCAGGGGGCTATTATGGCTACACCTTC. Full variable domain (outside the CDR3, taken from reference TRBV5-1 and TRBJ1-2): KAGVTQTPRYLIKTRGQQVTLSCSPISGHRSVSWYQQTPGQGLQFLFEYFSETQRNKGNFPGRFSGRQFSNSRSEMNVSTLELGDSALYLCASSPTDPGGYYGYTFGSGTRLTVV.

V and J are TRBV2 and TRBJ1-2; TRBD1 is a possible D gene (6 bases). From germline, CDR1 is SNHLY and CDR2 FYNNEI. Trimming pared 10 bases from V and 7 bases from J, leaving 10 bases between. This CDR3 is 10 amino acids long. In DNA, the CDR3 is TGTGCCACCCGGGACATTGGCTACACCTTC. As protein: CATRDIGYTF.

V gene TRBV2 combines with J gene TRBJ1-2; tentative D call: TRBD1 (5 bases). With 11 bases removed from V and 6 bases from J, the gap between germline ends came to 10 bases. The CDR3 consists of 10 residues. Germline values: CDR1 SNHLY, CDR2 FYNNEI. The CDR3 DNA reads TGTGCCGGGTCGGGGGATGGCTACACCTTC. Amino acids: CAGSGDGYTF.

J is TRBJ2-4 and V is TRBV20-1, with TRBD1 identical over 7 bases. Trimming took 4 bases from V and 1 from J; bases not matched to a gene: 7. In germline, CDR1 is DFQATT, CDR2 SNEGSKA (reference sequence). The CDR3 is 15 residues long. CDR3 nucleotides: TGCAGTGCTACTGGGACAGTCGGTGCCAAAAACATTCAGTACTTC. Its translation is CSATGTVGAKNIQYF.

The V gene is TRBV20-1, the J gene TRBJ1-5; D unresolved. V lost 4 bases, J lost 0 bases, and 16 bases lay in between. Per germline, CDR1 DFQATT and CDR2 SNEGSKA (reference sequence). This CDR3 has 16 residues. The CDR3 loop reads CSAKGRSLYSNQPQHF. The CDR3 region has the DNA TGCAGTGCTAAGGGCAGGTCCTTGTATAGCAATCAGCCCCAGCATTTT.

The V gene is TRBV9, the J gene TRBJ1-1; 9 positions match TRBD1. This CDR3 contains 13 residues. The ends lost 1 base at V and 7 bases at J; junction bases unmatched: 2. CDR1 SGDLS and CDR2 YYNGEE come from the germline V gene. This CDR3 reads CASSVWGQGEAFF. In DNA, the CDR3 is TGTGCCAGCAGCGTATGGGGACAGGGTGAAGCTTTCTTT.

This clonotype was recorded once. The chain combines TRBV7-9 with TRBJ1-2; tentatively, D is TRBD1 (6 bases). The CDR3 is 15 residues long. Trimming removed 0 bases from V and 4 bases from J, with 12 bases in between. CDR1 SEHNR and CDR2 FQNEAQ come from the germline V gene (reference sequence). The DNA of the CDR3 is TGTGCCAGCAGCTTAGCGCGACAGGTCTCCTATGGCTACACCTTC. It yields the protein CASSLARQVSYGYTF.

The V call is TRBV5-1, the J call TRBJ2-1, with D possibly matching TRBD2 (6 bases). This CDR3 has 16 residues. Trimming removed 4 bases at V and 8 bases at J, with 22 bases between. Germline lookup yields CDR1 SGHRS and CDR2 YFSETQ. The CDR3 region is CASSHGLAGYIDEQFF. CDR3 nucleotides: TGCGCCAGCAGCCATGGTCTTGCGGGGTACATCGATGAGCAGTTCTTC.

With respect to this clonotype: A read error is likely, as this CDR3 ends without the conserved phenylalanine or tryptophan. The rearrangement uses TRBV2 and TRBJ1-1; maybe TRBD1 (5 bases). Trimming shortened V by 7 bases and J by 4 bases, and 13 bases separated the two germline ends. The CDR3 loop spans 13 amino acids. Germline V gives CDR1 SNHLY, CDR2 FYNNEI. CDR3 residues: CASNGGLGTEAFS. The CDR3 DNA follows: TGTGCCAGCAACGGGGGATTGGGCACTGAAGCTTTCTCT.

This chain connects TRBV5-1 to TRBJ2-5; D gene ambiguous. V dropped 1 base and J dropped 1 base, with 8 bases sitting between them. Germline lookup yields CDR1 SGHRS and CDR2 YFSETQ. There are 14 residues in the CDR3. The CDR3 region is CASSLYSLQETQYF. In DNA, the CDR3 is TGCGCCAGCAGCTTGTATAGTCTCCAAGAGACCCAGTACTTC.

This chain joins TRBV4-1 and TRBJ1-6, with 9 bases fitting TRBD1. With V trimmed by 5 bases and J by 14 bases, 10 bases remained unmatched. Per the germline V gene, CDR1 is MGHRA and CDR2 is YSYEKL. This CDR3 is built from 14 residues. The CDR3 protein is CASSNRDRVPTLHF. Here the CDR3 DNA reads TGCGCCAGCAGCAACCGGGACAGGGTTCCCACCCTCCACTTT.

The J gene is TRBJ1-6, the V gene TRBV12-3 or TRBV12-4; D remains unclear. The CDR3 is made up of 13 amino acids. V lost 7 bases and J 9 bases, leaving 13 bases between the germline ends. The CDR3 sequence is CASTLGRASPLHF. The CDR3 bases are TGTGCCAGCACTCTCGGACGCGCTTCACCCCTCCACTTT.

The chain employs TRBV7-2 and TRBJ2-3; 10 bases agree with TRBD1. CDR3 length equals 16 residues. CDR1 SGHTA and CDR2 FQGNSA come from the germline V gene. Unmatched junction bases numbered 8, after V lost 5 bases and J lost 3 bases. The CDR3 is CASSHPGDRGTDTQYF. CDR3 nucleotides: TGTGCCAGCAGCCACCCCGGGGACAGGGGTACAGATACGCAGTATTTT.

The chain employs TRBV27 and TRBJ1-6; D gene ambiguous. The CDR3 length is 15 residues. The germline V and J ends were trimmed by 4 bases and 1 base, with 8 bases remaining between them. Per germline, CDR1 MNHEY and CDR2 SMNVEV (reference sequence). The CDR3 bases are TGTGCCAGCAGTTCTCCCCTGTCCTATAATTCACCCCTCCACTTT. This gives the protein CASSSPLSYNSPLHF.

The CDR3 DNA reads TGTGCCAGCAGCTTGGGCAACTCCTACGAGCAGTACTTC. This encodes CASSLGNSYEQYF. This rearrangement joins TRBV5-6 to TRBJ2-7; unclear D gene. Trimming pared 0 bases from V and 0 bases from J, leaving 4 bases between. Germline V CDR1 and CDR2: SGHDT, YYEEEE. The CDR3 sequence is 13 residues long.